The source of this T cell receptor (beta chain) is a study of identical twins. The cDNA had a unique molecular identifier and a template-switch universal primer site. TCRdb ran MiXCR on the 5' RACE reads and lists one entry per CDR3 protein. The sample has roughly 1.6 million distinct CDR3 sequences, around 33% seen once; the top ten hold about 0.3%. This clonotype was found a few times. Its antigen is unidentified. The CDR3 is 16 residues long. Germline CDR1 DFQATT, CDR2 SNEGSKA (reference sequence). V was pared by 1 base and J by 3 bases, with 5 bases of the junction left unmatched. Study-level findings and limits: Invariant populations such as MAIT and iNKT cells could partly muddle zero-insertion analyses. Fewer insertions characterized abundant cord blood beta clonotypes, whereas memory repertoires showed none. Out-of-frame alpha sequences that twins shared showed excess low generation probability.

The sequencing input was cord blood. This sequence joins TRBV20-1 and TRBJ2-1; 11 nucleotides match TRBD2. The TCR was taken from a newborn girl in good health. The DNA for the CDR3 is TGCAGTGCTAGAGTCGTGACTAGCGGGGTCTACAATGAGCAGTTCTTC. This gives the protein CSARVVTSGVYNEQFF.